The entry below gives a single T cell receptor (beta chain) sequence along with its context. This clone came up once. No antigen is known for it. No quality values exist for individual bases; no much larger clone is one base distant. TCRbeta CDR3 regions were amplified from genomic DNA using the immunoSEQ Assay, a bias-controlled multiplex PCR. In the paper's pipeline: Nucleated cell counts per sample were estimated from amplification of reference gene primers within the assay. Sequence reads were collapsed and filtered to measure the absolute abundance of every unique TCRbeta CDR3 rearrangement. Productive Simpson clonality was computed per sample as the square root of Simpson's diversity index over productive rearrangements. As stored in TCRdb, this immuneACCESS dataset retains in-frame rearrangements with V and J assigned. A fraction of the clones does not appear; measured against another copy, unresolved V genes explain less than half of the discrepancy, and the remainder lacks a known reason. That table gives V, J and clone size, and the DNA gave D and trimming. Counted in this sample were about 110,000 clones; around 79% of them appeared once. 20% to 25% of the sample goes to the ten largest clones.

The CDR3 spans 15 residues, from the cysteine through the phenylalanine. Only the CDR3 DNA stays, 45 bases, in frame from base 1. The germline V gene (reference sequence) provides CDR1 MNHNY and CDR2 SVGAGI. V has 4 bases trimmed and J has 5 bases trimmed; junction bases matching no gene number 7. Collaborating institutions collected whole blood in K2EDTA tubes following their own protocols. For TCRbeta analysis, collaborators shipped samples as frozen whole blood, isolated PBMCs, or DNA extracted from either of those sample types. These data belong to a study of blood T cell repertoires in COVID-19 (TCRdb year 2020). With regard to the full study: Samples from collaborators originated in the United States, Italy and Spain and spanned both the acute and convalescent phases of COVID-19. The material from the prospective study consisted of cDNA or gDNA derived from T cells, B-cell-depleted T cells, or PBMCs. The dataset comprised deeply sampled blood TCRbeta repertoires from subjects exposed to, actively infected with, or recovered from COVID-19. The repertoires were released in a freely available public database meant as a resource for research on the immune response to SARS-CoV-2. The samples were drawn from the first 160 participants of the ongoing ImmuneRACE study and from 1,254 subjects provided by 6 global collaborators. Nearly every sample came with metadata listing a de-identified subject ID, COVID-19 status, age in years and sex. Where available, HLA class I and class II types were obtained from metadata supplied by the sample provider rather than from assay-based typing. Results and caveats for the whole study, not just this receptor: Clinical and demographic metadata were provided uncurated, with the amount varying by source and participant.

This receptor chain uses TRBV6-6 and TRBJ1-1, with 10 middle bases fitting TRBD1. The clonotype comes from a man aged 65 to 79 with active or convalescent COVID-19. Material: peripheral blood. The DNA sequence is given as TGTGCCAGCAGTTCGGGACAGGGGTGGGGGACTGAAGCTTTCTTT. Its protein product is CASSSGQGWGTEAFF.